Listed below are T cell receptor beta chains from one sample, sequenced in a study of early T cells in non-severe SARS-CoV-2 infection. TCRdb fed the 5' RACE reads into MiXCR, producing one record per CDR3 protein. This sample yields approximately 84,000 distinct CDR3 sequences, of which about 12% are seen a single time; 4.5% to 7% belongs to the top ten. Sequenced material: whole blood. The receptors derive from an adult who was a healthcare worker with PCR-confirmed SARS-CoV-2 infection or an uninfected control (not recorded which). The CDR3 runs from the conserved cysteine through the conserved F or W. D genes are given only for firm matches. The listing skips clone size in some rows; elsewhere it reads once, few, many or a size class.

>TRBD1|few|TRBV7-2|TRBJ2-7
TGTGCCAGCAGCTCGCGACAGGGCTCCTACGAGCAGTACTTC
CASSSRQGSYEQYF
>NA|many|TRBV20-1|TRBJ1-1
TGCAGTGCTAGCCGGGACAACCCTGAAGCTTTCTTT
CSASRDNPEAFF
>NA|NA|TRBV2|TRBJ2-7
TGTGCCAGCAGTGAAGCACGGGGTCCTTTTGCCGAGCAGTACTTC
CASSEARGPFAEQYF
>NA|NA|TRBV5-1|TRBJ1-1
TGCGCCAGCAGCCGGGGTGCCGGGGACACTGAAGCTTTCTTT
CASSRGAGDTEAFF
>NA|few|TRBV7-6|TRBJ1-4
TGTGCCAGCAGCTTAAGTATTACAGCTGCAACTAATGAAAAACTGTTTTTT
CASSLSITAATNEKLFF
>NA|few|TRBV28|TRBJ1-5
TGTGCCAGCTTGCTAGGTGGCGGTAATCAGCCCCAGCATTTT
CASLLGGGNQPQHF
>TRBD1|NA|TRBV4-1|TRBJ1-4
TGCGCCAGCAGCCAAGAGCGGGACAGGGAATTGGAAAAACTGTTTTTT
CASSQERDRELEKLFF
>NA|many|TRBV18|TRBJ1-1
TGTGCCAGCTCATCTCAGGGTGGAACTGAAGCTTTCTTT
CASSSQGGTEAFF
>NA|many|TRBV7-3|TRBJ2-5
TGTGCCAGCAGCCTAACCCCCTGGGGAGAGACCCAGTACTTC
CASSLTPWGETQYF
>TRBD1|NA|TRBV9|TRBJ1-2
TGTGCCAGCAGCGTTACGTCAGGGGGCTATGGCTACACCTTC
CASSVTSGGYGYTF
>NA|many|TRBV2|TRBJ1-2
TGTGCCAGCCGAGGTACGACAGGCTCACGTGGCTACACCTTC
CASRGTTGSRGYTF
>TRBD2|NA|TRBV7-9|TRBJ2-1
TGTGCCAGCAGCCTCCGGACTAGGACGGATGAGCAGTTCTTC
CASSLRTRTDEQFF
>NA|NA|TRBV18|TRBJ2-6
TGTGCCAGCTCACCTGACAGGATCTCTGGGGCCAACGTCCTGACTTTC
CASSPDRISGANVLTF
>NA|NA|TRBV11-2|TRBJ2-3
TGTGCCAGCAGCTTAAAAGATACGCAGTATTTT
CASSLKDTQYF
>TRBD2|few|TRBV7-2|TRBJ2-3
TGTGCCATCTCCGGGAGGGGAGATACGCAGTATTTT
CAISGRGDTQYF
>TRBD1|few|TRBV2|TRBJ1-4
TGTGCTAGCAGGGACAGCCGGGGGATTAATGAAAAACTGTTTTTT
CASRDSRGINEKLFF
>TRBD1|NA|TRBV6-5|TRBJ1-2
TGTGCCAGTACTACAGGGGGCTATGGCTACACCTTC
CASTTGGYGYTF
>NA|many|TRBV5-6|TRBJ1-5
TGTGCCAGCAGCTTGGCAAATCAGCCCCAGCATTTT
CASSLANQPQHF
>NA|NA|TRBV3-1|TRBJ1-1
TGTGCCAGCAGCTCCAGGCAGGGGACTGAAGCTTTCTTT
CASSSRQGTEAFF
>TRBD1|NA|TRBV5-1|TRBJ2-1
TGCGCCAGCAGCCAAGGACAGGGGAGGAATAATGAGCAGTTCTTC
CASSQGQGRNNEQFF